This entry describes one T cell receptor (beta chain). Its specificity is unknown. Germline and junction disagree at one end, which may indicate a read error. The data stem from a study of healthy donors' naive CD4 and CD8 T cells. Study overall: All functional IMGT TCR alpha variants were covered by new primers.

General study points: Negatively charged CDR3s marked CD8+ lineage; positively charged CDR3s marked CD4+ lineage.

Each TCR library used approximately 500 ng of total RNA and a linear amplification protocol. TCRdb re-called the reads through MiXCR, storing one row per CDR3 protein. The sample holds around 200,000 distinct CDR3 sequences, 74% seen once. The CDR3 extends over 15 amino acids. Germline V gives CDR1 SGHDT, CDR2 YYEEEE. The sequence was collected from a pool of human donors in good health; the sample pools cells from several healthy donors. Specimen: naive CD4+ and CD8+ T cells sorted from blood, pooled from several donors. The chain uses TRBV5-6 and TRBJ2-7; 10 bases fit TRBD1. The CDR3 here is CASRTPGQGTYGQYF. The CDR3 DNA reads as TGTGCCAGCAGAACTCCGGGACAGGGGACCTACGGGCAGTACTTC. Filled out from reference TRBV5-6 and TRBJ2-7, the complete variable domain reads DAGVTQSPTHLIKTRGQQVTLRCSPKSGHDTVSWYQQALGQGPQFIFQYYEEEERQRGNFPDRFSGHQFPNYSSELNVNALLLGDSALYLCASRTPGQGTYGQYFGPGTRLTVT.